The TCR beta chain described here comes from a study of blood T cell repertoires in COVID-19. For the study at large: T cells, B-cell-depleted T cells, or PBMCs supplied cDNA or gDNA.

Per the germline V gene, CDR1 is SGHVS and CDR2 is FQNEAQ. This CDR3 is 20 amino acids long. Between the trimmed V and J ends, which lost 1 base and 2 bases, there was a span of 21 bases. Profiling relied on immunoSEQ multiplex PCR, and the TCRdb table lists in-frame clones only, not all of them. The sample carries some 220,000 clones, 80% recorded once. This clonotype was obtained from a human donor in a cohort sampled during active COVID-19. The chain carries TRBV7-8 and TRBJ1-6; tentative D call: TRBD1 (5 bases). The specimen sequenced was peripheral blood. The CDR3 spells CASSLGGRSGSPPYNSPLHF. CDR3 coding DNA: TGTGCCAGCAGCTTAGGAGGACGCTCAGGGTCTCCACCCTATAATTCACCCCTCCACTTT.